Sequencing of this T cell receptor beta chain was carried out in a study of blood T cell repertoires in COVID-19. Study background: Sites in the United States, Italy and Spain provided acute and convalescent COVID-19 samples. Nucleic acid was either cDNA or gDNA, and it came from T cells, B-cell-depleted T cells, or PBMCs.

Original handling: The assay estimated nucleated cells by amplifying reference gene primers. Here immunoSEQ multiplex PCR was the method, and the copy in TCRdb shows in-frame clones only, minus some. For V, J and clone size, that table is used; D and trimming come from the DNA. Here the sample spans approximately 74,000 clones, 84% being singletons. This CDR3 has 13 residues. With V trimmed by 6 bases and J by 6 bases, 3 bases remained unmatched. This TCR derives from a man in his 70s with acute or convalescent COVID-19. The J gene is TRBJ1-5, the V gene TRBV12-3 or TRBV12-4; TRBD1 agrees at 9 bases. Sequences were obtained from peripheral blood. The CDR3 sequence: CASSKTGGQPQHF. The CDR3 DNA sequence: TGTGCCAGCAGCAAGACAGGGGGTCAGCCCCAGCATTTT.